This TCR beta chain was documented in a study of blood T cell repertoires in COVID-19. In the original processing: The authors estimated nucleated cell counts from reference gene primer amplification. The method was immunoSEQ multiplex PCR; TCRdb's version includes in-frame clones alone and lacks a portion of them. V and J calls and clone size are as listed in that table; D and trimming were resolved from the DNA. Among tens of thousands of clones listed, 65% to 85% were seen once. After removal of 4 bases from V and 2 bases from J, the junction contained 5 bases not matched to a gene. The CDR3 runs to 14 residues. Germline V lookup: CDR1 LNHDA, CDR2 SQIVND (reference sequence). This clone has a single count.

The sequencing sample was made of peripheral blood. The chain links TRBV19 to TRBJ2-7, with 7 bases lining up with TRBD1. This clonotype was obtained from a woman aged 45-59 years with active or convalescent COVID-19. The CDR3 loop reads CASSRGTEAYEQYF. The DNA of the CDR3 is TGTGCCAGTAGTAGAGGGACAGAGGCCTACGAGCAGTACTTC.